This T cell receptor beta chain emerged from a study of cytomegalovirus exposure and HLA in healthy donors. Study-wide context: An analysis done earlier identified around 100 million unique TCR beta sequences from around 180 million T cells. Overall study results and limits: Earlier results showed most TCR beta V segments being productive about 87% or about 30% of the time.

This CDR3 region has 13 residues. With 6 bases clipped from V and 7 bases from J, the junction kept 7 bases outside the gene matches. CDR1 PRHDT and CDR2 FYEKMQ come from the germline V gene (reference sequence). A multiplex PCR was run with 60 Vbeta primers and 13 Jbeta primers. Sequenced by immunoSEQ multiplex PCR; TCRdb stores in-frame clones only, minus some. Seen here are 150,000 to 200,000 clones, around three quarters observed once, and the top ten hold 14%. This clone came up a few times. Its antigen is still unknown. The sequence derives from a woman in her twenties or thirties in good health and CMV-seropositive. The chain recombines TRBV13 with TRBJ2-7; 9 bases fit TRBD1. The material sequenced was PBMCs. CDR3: CASSYSDRGEQYF. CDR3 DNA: TGTGCCAGCAGTTACTCGGACAGGGGTGAGCAGTACTTC.